A selection of T cell receptor beta chains follows, all from one sample in a study of blood T cell repertoires in COVID-19. Measured with immunoSEQ multiplex PCR; TCRdb has only the in-frame clones, and not every one. Altogether 250,000 to 350,000 clones are present, more than 75% being singletons, with the ten largest covering around 2.5%. Specimen: PBMCs or T cells enriched from blood (not recorded which). The receptors here all came from a man aged 55 to 70 who had recovered from COVID-19. The CDR3 runs from the conserved cysteine through the conserved F or W. The order of the fields is CDR3 DNA, CDR3 protein, J gene, D gene, V gene, clone size. A D gene is named only where the DNA matches it firmly. Part of the rows lack a size; the others show once, few, many or a class for expanded clones.

TGTGCCACCAGTGACCCCCTGGCGGGAGAGTCAGATACGCAGTATTTT,CATSDPLAGESDTQYF,TRBJ2-3,TRBD2,TRBV24-1,.
TGTGCCAGCAGCCAAGGGATTAGCGGGAGTGGCCACAATGAGCAGTTCTTC,CASSQGISGSGHNEQFF,TRBJ2-1,TRBD2,TRBV11-2,.
TGCGCCAGCAGCTCGCGGACAGACACTGAAGCTTTCTTT,CASSSRTDTEAFF,TRBJ1-1,.,TRBV5-1,.
TGCGCCAGCAGCCAGGCTGGGACAGGTTCTCATTATGGCTACACCTTC,CASSQAGTGSHYGYTF,TRBJ1-2,TRBD1,TRBV4-1,.
TGTGCCAGCAGCCCGCGGGCGTTGGGTGAAACTGAAGCTTTCTTT,CASSPRALGETEAFF,TRBJ1-1,.,TRBV7-2,.
TGTGCTAGTGGTTTCGCGGGACAGGGAAACTATGGCTACACCTTC,CASGFAGQGNYGYTF,TRBJ1-2,TRBD1,TRBV12-5,few
TGTGCCAGTAGTGCCCGACCCGAGGGAGGTGGCTACACCTTC,CASSARPEGGGYTF,TRBJ1-2,.,TRBV19,.
TGCGCCAGCAGCCAACCCCGCGACAGGCCCCTCCTCGGCTACACCTTC,CASSQPRDRPLLGYTF,TRBJ1-2,.,TRBV4-1,.
TGTGCCACCAGTGTCAGGGCAGGGATCAGCGAGGTTTACGAGCAGTACTTC,CATSVRAGISEVYEQYF,TRBJ2-7,.,TRBV24-1,.
TGTGCCAGCAGCCAAGTACAGGGGCGGCAGCCCCAGCATTTT,CASSQVQGRQPQHF,TRBJ1-5,TRBD1,TRBV3-1/TRBV3-2,.
TGTGCCAGCAGCTTACTACTAGCGGGAGGGGGGCAAGAGACCCAGTACTTC,CASSLLLAGGGQETQYF,TRBJ2-5,TRBD2,TRBV7-3,.
TGTGCCAGCAGCTTAGGCGGGACAGATTTTAACTATGGCTACACCTTC,CASSLGGTDFNYGYTF,TRBJ1-2,TRBD1,TRBV7-2,.
TGTGCCAGCAGTTTCCTAGACAGGGGCGGGGAGCTGTTTTTT,CASSFLDRGGELFF,TRBJ2-2,TRBD1,TRBV28,.
TGTGCCAGCAGTGCACAGCCAGGGCCCACCGGGGAGCTGTTTTTT,CASSAQPGPTGELFF,TRBJ2-2,.,TRBV27,.
TGCGCCAGCAGCCCAACCGGGACAGACTATGGCTACACCTTC,CASSPTGTDYGYTF,TRBJ1-2,TRBD1,TRBV5-1,.
TGTGCCAGCAGTACTCCCGGGACAGGGTCGCGCGAGCAGTACTTC,CASSTPGTGSREQYF,TRBJ2-7,TRBD1,TRBV28,.
TGTGCCACCAGCAGAGATGGACAGTCTAATGAAAAACTGTTTTTT,CATSRDGQSNEKLFF,TRBJ1-4,.,TRBV15,once
TGTGCCAGCAGAACACAGGGATTTCGGTACGAGCAGTACTTC,CASRTQGFRYEQYF,TRBJ2-7,.,TRBV11-2,.
TGTGCCAGCAGCCAGGCTGTCGGGGGTCCGGAAGCTTTCTTT,CASSQAVGGPEAFF,TRBJ1-1,.,TRBV13,.
TGTGCCAGCAGCGGGAGTTACGGGACTGAAGCTTTCTTT,CASSGSYGTEAFF,TRBJ1-1,.,TRBV7-9,few
TGCGCCAGCAGCTTGGCCTCGGGAGTGGGCTACGAGCAGTACTTC,CASSLASGVGYEQYF,TRBJ2-7,.,TRBV5-1,few
TGTGCCAGCAGCAACGACGACAGGGGACTGTATGGCTACACCTTC,CASSNDDRGLYGYTF,TRBJ1-2,TRBD1,TRBV5-6,.
TGTGCCATCACCGGGGGAACTTCAATGAACACTGAAGCTTTCTTT,CAITGGTSMNTEAFF,TRBJ1-1,.,TRBV10-3,.
TGTGCCAGCAGTCCGACCCGCAGGTTCAATCAGCCCCAGCATTTT,CASSPTRRFNQPQHF,TRBJ1-5,.,TRBV27,.
TGTGCCATCAGTGAGTCGGAGGGCGCCACGCCCCAGCATTTT,CAISESEGATPQHF,TRBJ1-5,.,TRBV10-3,once
TGTGCCAGCAGCCTCAAGGGAGACTTCTACAATGAGCAGTTCTTC,CASSLKGDFYNEQFF,TRBJ2-1,.,TRBV7-6,.
TGTGCCAGCTCACAGACAGTTCCCGAAGGCTACACCTTC,CASSQTVPEGYTF,TRBJ1-2,.,TRBV18,.
TGCGCCAGCAGCCAAGTAGTCGAGGGAGGCTATGGCTACACCTTC,CASSQVVEGGYGYTF,TRBJ1-2,.,TRBV4-1,.
TGTGCCAGCAGTTACGGCAGGAACACTGAAGCTTTCTTT,CASSYGRNTEAFF,TRBJ1-1,.,TRBV6-5,.
TGTGCCAGCAGCCATCTTACAGGCGACGAGCAGTACTTC,CASSHLTGDEQYF,TRBJ2-7,.,TRBV11-2,.
TGTGCCAGCAGTTACCAACAAACCTACGAGCAGTACTTC,CASSYQQTYEQYF,TRBJ2-7,.,TRBV6-5,.
TGCGCCAGCAGCAAGACATCTAGCGGAGGGGGTAACATTCAGTACTTC,CASSKTSSGGGNIQYF,TRBJ2-4,.,TRBV5-1,.
TGTGCCAGCAGCCCGACTAGCGGAGAGGGGGATACGCAGTATTTT,CASSPTSGEGDTQYF,TRBJ2-3,TRBD2,TRBV11-3,.
TGCGCCAGCAGCCAAGGGCCTTACGAGCAGTACTTC,CASSQGPYEQYF,TRBJ2-7,.,TRBV4-1,.
TGTGCCACCAGCAGGGACCACGGACTTAGCTCTGGAAACACCATATATTTT,CATSRDHGLSSGNTIYF,TRBJ1-3,.,TRBV15,.
TGTGCCAAGCTAAAACTCGGACTAGAGGGCCACGAGCAGTACTTC,CAKLKLGLEGHEQYF,TRBJ2-7,TRBD2,TRBV2,.
TGTGCCAGCAGCTTAGTCTCTGGGGCGGGCAATCAGCCCCAGCATTTT,CASSLVSGAGNQPQHF,TRBJ1-5,.,TRBV7-8,.
TGTGCCAGCAGGACGTACAGGGGATCCTACAATGAGCAGTTCTTC,CASRTYRGSYNEQFF,TRBJ2-1,TRBD1,TRBV11-2,.
TGTGCCACTAAGCGGGGACTAAGCACAGATACGCAGTATTTT,CATKRGLSTDTQYF,TRBJ2-3,TRBD2,TRBV19,.
TGCGCCAGCAGCCAAGATCTTTGGGGGACAGGGACTGAAAAACTGTTTTTT,CASSQDLWGTGTEKLFF,TRBJ1-4,TRBD1,TRBV4-3,.
TGTGCCAGCTCACTCATGGGACAGTCCCGGGAGACCCAGTACTTC,CASSLMGQSRETQYF,TRBJ2-5,TRBD1,TRBV18,.
TGTGCCAGCAGCCGTCAGGGCCCCAATTCACCCCTCCACTTT,CASSRQGPNSPLHF,TRBJ1-6,.,TRBV5-8,.
TGTGCCAGCAGACCGGGACAGGGGGCTTCCTACGAGCAGTACTTC,CASRPGQGASYEQYF,TRBJ2-7,TRBD1,TRBV6-5,.
TGTGCCTGGAGGCGACTAGTATACAATGAGCAGTTCTTC,CAWRRLVYNEQFF,TRBJ2-1,.,TRBV30,.
TGTGCCAGCATGCCGGGACAGGGCTCCGGTACGCAGTATTTT,CASMPGQGSGTQYF,TRBJ2-3,TRBD1,TRBV9,few
TGTGCCAGCAGACATTCCTCTGGGGCCAACGTCCTGACTTTC,CASRHSSGANVLTF,TRBJ2-6,.,TRBV7-2,few
TGCAGCGTTGTTTTCCGGGAACCCCTTGAGACCCAGTACTTC,CSVVFREPLETQYF,TRBJ2-5,.,TRBV29-1,.
TGTGCCAGCAGCCCCCCCGGTCGTCCCGAGCAGTACTTC,CASSPPGRPEQYF,TRBJ2-7,.,TRBV7-9,.
TGTGCCAGCAGCTTTAGACAGGGTTATGGCTACACCTTC,CASSFRQGYGYTF,TRBJ1-2,TRBD1,TRBV11-1,.
TGTGCCAGCAGCTTCCTATCCGGGGGACTCGGGGACAGGCTCTACGAGCAGTACTTC,CASSFLSGGLGDRLYEQYF,TRBJ2-7,TRBD1,TRBV7-2,.
TGTGCCAGCAGCTGGACTAGCGGGAGCACAGATACGCAGTATTTT,CASSWTSGSTDTQYF,TRBJ2-3,TRBD2,TRBV7-3,.
TGCGCCAGCAGCCAAGATGACTCGATGAACTATGGCTACACCTTC,CASSQDDSMNYGYTF,TRBJ1-2,.,TRBV4-1,.
TGTGCCACCAGTGACGCGGGACAGGGGAATCAGCCCCAGCATTTT,CATSDAGQGNQPQHF,TRBJ1-5,TRBD1,TRBV24-1,.
TGCGCCAGCAGCTTTGCGGGAGCGGACACCGGGGAGCTGTTTTTT,CASSFAGADTGELFF,TRBJ2-2,TRBD2,TRBV5-1,.
TGTGCCAGCAGGACTAGCGGGAGAACTGGCAATGAGCAGTTCTTC,CASRTSGRTGNEQFF,TRBJ2-1,TRBD2,TRBV6-1,.
TGCAGCGTTGCCACAGGGGGAGTAACTGAAGCTTTCTTT,CSVATGGVTEAFF,TRBJ1-1,TRBD1,TRBV29-1,.
TGCAGTGCTAGTCAGGGGGGCAGGGGCACCTACGAGCAGTACTTC,CSASQGGRGTYEQYF,TRBJ2-7,.,TRBV20-1,.
TGTGCCAGCAGCCCCCGGGGGGGAGCCGGAAACACCATATATTTT,CASSPRGGAGNTIYF,TRBJ1-3,.,TRBV7-6,.